These 6 T cell receptor beta chains originate from one sample sequenced in a study of control samples from healthy donors and cancer patients. Using immunoSEQ multiplex PCR, the repertoire was profiled, and TCRdb retains in-frame clones only, with some absent. The repertoire has just over 150,000 clones, approximately 93% of them found once; the top ten carry over 6.5%. Source material: blood. The receptors here all came from a woman in her forties in good health.

This chain uses TRBV7-2 with TRBJ1-3; D is ambiguous. The V end was cut by 3 bases, the J end by 9 bases, with 12 bases between. This CDR3 has 13 residues. Germline-derived CDR1 and CDR2 are SGHTA and FQGNSA. CDR3 nucleotide sequence: TGTGCCAGCAGCTTTAAGGGAACGGGCACCATATATTTT. Residues: CASSFKGTGTIYF.

The chain uses TRBV5-1 and TRBJ2-1; 10 bases match TRBD2. This CDR3 comprises 16 residues. Per germline, CDR1 SGHRS and CDR2 YFSETQ. V dropped 4 bases and J dropped 6; count of bases not matched to a gene: 10. CDR3 in DNA: TGCGCCAGCAGCCACTACCTAGCGGGAGTGGGCAATGAGCAGTTCTTC. It encodes CASSHYLAGVGNEQFF.

The gene calls are TRBV7-2 and TRBJ1-3, with a tentative D call TRBD1 (6 bases). Trimming removed 7 bases from V and 4 bases from J, with 17 bases in between. Germline CDR1 SGHTA, CDR2 FQGNSA. The length of the CDR3 is 15 residues. CDR3: CASTLGPGDGNTIYF. The CDR3 nucleotides read TGTGCCAGCACCCTAGGGCCAGGGGACGGAAACACCATATATTTT.

The genes are TRBV4-2 and TRBJ2-5; 13 bases are shared with TRBD2. Germline loops: CDR1 LGHNA, CDR2 YNFKEQ. The CDR3 runs to 18 residues. J gave up 5 bases and V 4 bases, and 13 bases lay outside the gene matches. CDR3 loop: CASSPELAGGPSSETQYF. The CDR3, as DNA: TGTGCCAGCAGCCCAGAACTAGCGGGGGGGCCGAGTTCGGAGACCCAGTACTTC.

The rearrangement uses TRBV5-6 and TRBJ1-2; 8 bases fit TRBD1. The CDR3 has 17 residues. The V and J ends lost 3 bases and 7 bases, in that order; junction bases with no gene match: 17. Germline V CDR1 and CDR2: SGHDT, YYEEEE. The CDR3 here is CASSSDPRTGIFRGYTF. The CDR3 region has the DNA TGTGCCAGCAGCTCCGACCCTAGGACAGGGATTTTTCGTGGCTACACCTTC.

The chain employs TRBV24-1 and TRBJ2-1; D ambiguous. V was cut by 2 bases and J by 3 bases, with 10 bases left in between. The CDR3 runs 15 residues. The germline gives CDR1 KGHDR, CDR2 SFDVKD. The CDR3 DNA reads TGTGCCACCAGTGATTCCGGCTCCTTCTACAATGAGCAGTTCTTC. Translating gives CATSDSGSFYNEQFF.